These 4 T cell receptor beta chains came from one sample sequenced in a study of cytomegalovirus exposure and HLA in healthy donors. With 60 Vbeta and 13 Jbeta primers, the PCR was carried out. Repertoires were generated with immunoSEQ multiplex PCR, while TCRdb's copy carries only in-frame clones and drops some. The sample lists about 100,000 clones; roughly 80% were seen once. The specimen was PBMCs. Receptor source: a woman in her forties in good health and CMV-seronegative.

This clone was seen only once. The rearrangement links TRBV5-1 to TRBJ1-1; 7 nucleotides align to TRBD1. The V segment lost 2 bases and the J segment 0 bases; nucleotides outside the gene matches: 4. This CDR3 is 15 amino acids long. Looked up from germline, CDR1 is SGHRS and CDR2 is YFSETQ. CDR3 in amino acids: CASSLLGQLNTEAFF. In DNA, the CDR3 is TGCGCCAGCAGCTTATTGGGACAGTTGAACACTGAAGCTTTCTTT.

This clone was picked up a small number of times. This chain links TRBV2 with TRBJ2-7, with 7 bases aligning to TRBD2. This CDR3 spans 15 amino acids. V was clipped by 4 bases and J by 6 bases; unmatched bases: 12. CDR1 and CDR2 (germline): SNHLY, FYNNEI. The CDR3, as DNA: TGTGCCAGCAGTGGACTAGCAAGGAGTAGCGGCGAGCAGTACTTC. This encodes CASSGLARSSGEQYF.

A single count supports this clone. The genes are TRBV28 and TRBJ2-2, with D uncertain. Trimming pared 4 bases from V and 5 bases from J, leaving 14 bases between. Germline V gene sequence: CDR1 MDHEN, CDR2 SYDVKM. The CDR3 is 15 residues long. Here the CDR3 DNA reads TGTGCCAGCAGTTCCCCCCGTGGTGCGACCGGGGAGCTGTTTTTT. Translating it yields CASSSPRGATGELFF.

This clone was observed a single time. This CDR3 is CAWSTRLDRVGNTIYF. The CDR3 DNA follows: TGTGCCTGGAGTACCCGACTCGACAGGGTGGGAAACACCATATATTTT. V gene TRBV30 combines with J gene TRBJ1-3, with TRBD1 identical over 7 bases. The CDR3 is made up of 16 amino acids. CDR1 is GTSNPN, CDR2 SVGIG, per germline (reference sequence). The ends lost 2 bases at V and 4 bases at J; junction bases unmatched: 11. The whole variable domain, remainder taken from reference TRBV30 and TRBJ1-3, is SQTIHQWPATLVQPVGSPLSLECTVEGTSNPNLYWYRQAAGRGLQLLFYSVGIGQISSEVPQNLSASRPQDRQFILSSKKLLLSDSGFYLCAWSTRLDRVGNTIYFGEGSWLTVV.